Sequencing of this TCR beta chain was carried out in a study of naive and memory T cell subsets. General study findings and limits: Naive repertoires, especially CD8, held a few larger clonotypes, possibly memory cells re-expressing CD45RA.

This clonotype appeared a few times. No antigen is known for it. An equimolar mix of two oligonucleotides served as the beta constant-region primer for TRBC1 and TRBC2. Nested alpha and beta constant-region primers with the SP2 primer drove four PCR rounds on ligated cDNA. TCRdb processed the UMI-ligation and nested PCR reads anew with MiXCR; each CDR3 protein has one entry. The data show 150,000 or so distinct CDR3 sequences, approximately 22% seen once. Germline V gene sequence: CDR1 SGHRS, CDR2 YFSETQ. V shed 4 bases and J 2 bases; nucleotides not matched to a gene: 7. This CDR3 has 15 amino acids. The rearrangement joins TRBV5-1 to TRBJ2-5; 8 bases agree with TRBD1. Sequencing was performed on naive CD4+ T cells from blood. The sequence was collected from a human donor in good health. CDR3 coding DNA: TGCGCCAGCAGCCCGAGGACAGGGAGTCAAGAGACCCAGTACTTC. Translated, it gives CASSPRTGSQETQYF.